This T cell receptor (beta chain) was captured by sequencing in a study of OX40 agonist ivuxolimab in advanced cancers. TCRdb's table, derived via immunoSEQ multiplex PCR, lists solely in-frame clones and lacks some. The data show over 75,000 clones, around 90% seen once. The CDR3 totals 13 residues. Trimming cost V 5 bases and J 4 bases; bases outside gene matches: 4. Germline CDR1 is MNHNS and CDR2 is SASEGT. Findings of the study overall: Expanded peripheral T-cell antigen specificity went undetermined. Clonal expansion from baseline to week 6 occurred in both CD4+ and CD8+ T cells. Near-lowest levels of clonal expansion characterized partial responders at 0.1-3.0 mg/kg.

Remarks on this clone: What it recognizes is unknown.

The receptor comes from an adult with an advanced solid tumor such as melanoma, head and neck, liver or kidney cancer. The sample here was CD4+ or CD8+ T cells sorted from blood, taken in a trial of the OX40 agonist ivuxolimab. The J gene is TRBJ2-7, the V gene TRBV6-1, with TRBD1 matching over 8 bases. This CDR3 reads CASSLNRGYEQYF. As DNA, the CDR3 is TGTGCCAGCAGTCTAAACAGGGGGTACGAGCAGTACTTC.